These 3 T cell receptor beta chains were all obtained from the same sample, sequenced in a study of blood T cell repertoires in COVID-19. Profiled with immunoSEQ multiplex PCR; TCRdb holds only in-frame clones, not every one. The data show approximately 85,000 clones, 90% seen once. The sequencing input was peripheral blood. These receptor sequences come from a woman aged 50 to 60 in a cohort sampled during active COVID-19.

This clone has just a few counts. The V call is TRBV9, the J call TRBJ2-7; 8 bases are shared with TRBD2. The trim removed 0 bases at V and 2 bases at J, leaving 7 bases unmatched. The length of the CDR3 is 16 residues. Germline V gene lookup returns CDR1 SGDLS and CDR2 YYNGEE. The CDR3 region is CASSVASTAGAYEQYF. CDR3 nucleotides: TGTGCCAGCAGCGTAGCGAGCACAGCGGGAGCCTACGAGCAGTACTTC.

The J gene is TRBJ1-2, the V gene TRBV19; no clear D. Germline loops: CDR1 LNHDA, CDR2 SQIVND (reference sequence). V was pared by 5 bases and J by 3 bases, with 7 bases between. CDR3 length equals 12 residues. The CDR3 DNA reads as TGTGCCAGTAGTTTGATAGACTATGGCTACACCTTC. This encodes CASSLIDYGYTF.

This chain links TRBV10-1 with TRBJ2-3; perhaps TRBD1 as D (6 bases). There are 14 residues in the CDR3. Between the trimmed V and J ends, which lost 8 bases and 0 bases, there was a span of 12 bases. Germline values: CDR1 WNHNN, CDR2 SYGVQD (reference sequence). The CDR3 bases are TGCGCCAGCTCGTCCAGGGGTAGCACAGATACGCAGTATTTT. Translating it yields CASSSRGSTDTQYF.